This TCR beta chain was profiled in a study of cytomegalovirus exposure and HLA in healthy donors. Study-wide findings and caveats: TCR beta chains numbering some 160 were designated cytomegalovirus-associated. Exclusion applied to some V segments, including TRBV6-2 and TRBV6-3, as they were indistinguishable.

The CDR3 covers 14 residues. V was cut by 7 bases and J by 8 bases, with 18 bases left in between. CDR1 is LNHDA and CDR2 is SQIVND in the germline V gene (reference sequence). PCR amplification relied on 60 Vbeta primers (plus 13 Jbeta primers). The repertoire was sequenced with immunoSEQ multiplex PCR; TCRdb's copy has only in-frame clones and lacks some. Here the sample spans over 200,000 clones, roughly 79% being singletons. About this clone itself: Antigen unknown.

The receptor comes from a woman aged 40 to 50 in good health and CMV-seronegative. The specimen was PBMCs. The chain carries TRBV19 and TRBJ2-1; tentative D call: TRBD2 (5 bases). CDR3 sequence: CASKEVVVSDEQFF. The CDR3 coding sequence is TGTGCCAGTAAGGAGGTGGTAGTGTCCGATGAGCAGTTCTTC.